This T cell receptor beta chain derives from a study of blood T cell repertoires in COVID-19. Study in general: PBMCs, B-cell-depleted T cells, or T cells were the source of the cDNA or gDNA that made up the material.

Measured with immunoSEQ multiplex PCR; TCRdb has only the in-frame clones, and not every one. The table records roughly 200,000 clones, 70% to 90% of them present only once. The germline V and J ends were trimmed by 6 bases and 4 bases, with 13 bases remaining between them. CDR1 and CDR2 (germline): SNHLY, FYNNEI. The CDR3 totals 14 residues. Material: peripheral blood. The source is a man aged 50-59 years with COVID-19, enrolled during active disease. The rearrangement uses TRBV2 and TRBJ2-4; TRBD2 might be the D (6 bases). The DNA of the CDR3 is TGTGCCAGCAGGGGGGGACTGGGGAAAAACATTCAGTACTTC. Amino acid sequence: CASRGGLGKNIQYF. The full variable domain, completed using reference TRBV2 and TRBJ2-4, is EPEVTQTPSHQVTQMGQEVILRCVPISNHLYFYWYRQILGQKVEFLVSFYNNEISEKSEIFDDQFSVERPDGSNFTLKIRSTKLEDSAMYFCASRGGLGKNIQYFGAGTRLSVL.